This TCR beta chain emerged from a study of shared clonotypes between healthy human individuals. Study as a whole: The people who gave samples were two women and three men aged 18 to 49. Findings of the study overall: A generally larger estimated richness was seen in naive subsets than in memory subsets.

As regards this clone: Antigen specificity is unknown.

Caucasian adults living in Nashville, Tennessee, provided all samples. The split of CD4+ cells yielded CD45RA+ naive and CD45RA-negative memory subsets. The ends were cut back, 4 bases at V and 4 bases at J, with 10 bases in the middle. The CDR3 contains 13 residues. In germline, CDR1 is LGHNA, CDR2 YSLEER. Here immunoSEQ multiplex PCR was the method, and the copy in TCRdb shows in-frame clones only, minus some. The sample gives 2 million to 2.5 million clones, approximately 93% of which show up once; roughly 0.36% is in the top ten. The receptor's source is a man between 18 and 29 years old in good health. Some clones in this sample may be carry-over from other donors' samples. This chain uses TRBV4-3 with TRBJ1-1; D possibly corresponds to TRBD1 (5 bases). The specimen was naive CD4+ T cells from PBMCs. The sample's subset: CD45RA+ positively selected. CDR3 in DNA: TGCGCCAGCAGCCGAACAGGATCCACTGAAGCTTTCTTT. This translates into CASSRTGSTEAFF.